What follows are 18 T cell receptor beta chains derived from one specimen sequenced in a study of tissue T cells after allogeneic stem cell transplantation. Generated by immunoSEQ multiplex PCR, the TCRdb table keeps only in-frame clones and is missing some. The repertoire consists of more than 20,000 clones, with about two thirds occurring once and the leading ten covering less than 0.8%. Sequenced input: spleen. The receptors derive from a female BALB/c mouse in good health. The MHC haplotype recorded for the strain is H2-d.

Of note for this clone: Gene names and germline refer to mouse. The CDR3 end is not reached by the read, which stops 1 residue before it; the germline J gene fills it in. The gene calls are TRBV13-1 and TRBJ1-2; 9 nucleotides line up with TRBD1. The germline CDR1 and CDR2 sequences are NSHNY and SYGAGN. Unmatched junction bases numbered 2, after V lost 5 bases and J lost 0 bases. CDR3 length equals 14 residues. The CDR3 sequence: CASSDRGSNSDYTF. The DNA read from the CDR3 is TGTGCCAGCAGCGACAGGGGGTCAAACTCCGACTACACC.

As concerns this clone: Genes and germline come from the mouse. The read falls 1 residue short of the CDR3 end, and the missing part is taken from the germline J gene. The V and J genes are TRBV30 and TRBJ1-5; 7 bases agree with TRBD1. V lost 1 base to trimming and J lost 3 bases; unmatched junction nucleotides: 0. The CDR3 totals 13 residues. CDR1 and CDR2 from the germline V gene are SQVVS and ANEGSEA. CDR3: CSSRGQGNQAPLF. The CDR3 bases that were read are TGTAGTTCTAGAGGACAGGGCAACCAGGCTCCGCTT.

Note on this clone: Gene names and germline refer to mouse. The CDR3 bases that were read are TGTGCCAGCAGTATAGGCGGGACGAATTCTGGAAATACGCTCTAT. The encoded protein is CASSIGGTNSGNTLY. The full CDR3 sequence reads CASSIGGTNSGNTLYF. The chain combines TRBV19 with TRBJ1-3, with D possibly matching TRBD1 (5 bases). The read terminates 1 residue before the CDR3 end, so the remaining end is supplied by the germline J gene. V gave up 0 bases and J gave up 0 bases, with 10 bases separating them. The CDR3 has 16 amino acids. The germline gives CDR1 FNHDT, CDR2 SITEND (reference sequence).

Notes on this clone: Genes and germline come from the mouse. Read coverage stops 1 residue before the CDR3 terminus; the germline J gene supplies the remainder. V and J are TRBV13-1 and TRBJ2-5; no firm D call. Germline CDR1 and CDR2: NSHNY and SYGAGN. Between the trimmed V and J ends, which lost 2 bases and 6 bases, there was a span of 4 bases. The CDR3 spans 11 residues. The CDR3 reads CASSEEDTQYF. The CDR3 DNA, read in part, is TGTGCCAGCAGTGAGGAGGACACCCAGTAC.

On this clone itself: Gene names are mouse gene names. The read stops 1 residue short of the end of the CDR3; the missing end is completed from the germline J gene. The V call is TRBV13-3, the J call TRBJ2-3; possible D gene TRBD1, 5 bases. Trimming cost V 2 bases and J 0 bases, with 10 bases left between them. The CDR3 has 15 amino acids. Germline V gene data show CDR1 as NNHDY and CDR2 as SYVADS. CDR3 sequence: CASSEDRRSAETLYF. CDR3 bases read: TGTGCCAGCAGTGAAGACAGACGTAGTGCAGAAACGCTGTAT.

Concerning this clone itself: The gene names here belong to mouse. From the germline J gene comes the end of the CDR3, since the read stops 1 residue before it. The chain is built from TRBV1 and TRBJ2-4, with 8 bases fitting TRBD2. The V and J ends lost 3 bases and 5 bases, in that order; junction bases with no gene match: 1. Per germline, CDR1 NSQYPW and CDR2 LRSPGD (reference sequence). This CDR3 is 13 amino acids long. Incomplete CDR3 DNA: TGCACCTGCAGTGCTGGGGGGGGAAACACCTTGTAC. It encodes CTCSAGGGNTLY. The CDR3 in full is CTCSAGGGNTLYF. The full variable domain, with the rest looked up from reference TRBV1 and TRBJ2-4, is VTLLEQNPRWRLVPRGQAVNLRCILKNSQYPWMSWYQQDLQKQLQWLFTLRSPGDKEVKSLPGADYLATRVTDTELRLQVANMSQGRTLYCTCSAGGGNTLYFGAGTRLSVL.

A remark on this clone: The gene symbols are mouse symbols. The CDR3 end is not reached by the read, which stops 1 residue before it; the germline J gene fills it in. This sequence joins TRBV13-2 and TRBJ2-4; a weak D match, TRBD2 (6 bases). The CDR3 has 13 residues. V lost 1 base and J lost 6, with 9 bases in between. Germline-derived CDR1 and CDR2 are NNHNN and SYGAGS (reference sequence). The DNA read from the CDR3 is TGTGCCAGCGGTGATATGGGGGTTAACACCTTGTAC. It codes for CASGDMGVNTLY. The CDR3 in its entirety is CASGDMGVNTLYF.

To note about this clone: Gene names denote mouse genes. Coverage ceases 1 residue before the CDR3 finishes, and the germline J gene fills in the end. The J gene is TRBJ2-1, the V gene TRBV3; TRBD2 aligns across 11 bases. V lost 5 bases to trimming and J lost 7 bases; unmatched junction nucleotides: 7. The CDR3 has 15 amino acids. From germline, CDR1 is SNHLY and CDR2 FYNGKV (reference sequence). The chain's CDR3 is CASSLLGGREAEQFF. The covered CDR3 bases are TGTGCCAGCAGCCTACTGGGGGGGCGCGAGGCTGAGCAGTTC.

In regard to this clone: Gene labels here are mouse ones. The read gets to within 1 residue of the CDR3 end, and the germline J gene fills in the rest. The V call is TRBV13-2, the J call TRBJ1-6; 9 bases are a match to TRBD1. TRBJ1-6 is placed among ORFs of uncertain function. V trimming: 0 bases; J trimming: 3 bases; junction bases outside the gene matches: 4. Germline V gives CDR1 NNHNN, CDR2 SYGAGS (reference sequence). This CDR3 has 17 residues. This chain's CDR3 is CASGDGPGQGYNSPLYF. The sequenced part of the CDR3 DNA is TGTGCCAGCGGTGATGGACCGGGACAGGGCTATAATTCGCCCCTCTAC.

Regarding this clone: Mouse names are used for the genes. The read terminates 1 residue before the CDR3 end, so the remaining end is supplied by the germline J gene. V is TRBV13-2 and J is TRBJ1-4; a weak D match, TRBD1 (5 bases). This CDR3 region has 15 residues. CDR1 and CDR2 (germline): NNHNN, SYGAGS (reference sequence). V lost 1 base and J 4 bases, leaving 11 bases between the germline ends. The chain's CDR3 is CASGDWAGFNERLFF. The part of the CDR3 DNA that was read is TGTGCCAGCGGTGATTGGGCAGGGTTCAACGAAAGATTATTT.

This clone came up a few times. The gene symbols are mouse symbols. The read gets to within 1 residue of the CDR3 end, and the germline J gene fills in the rest. The rearrangement links TRBV19 to TRBJ2-7; 8 bases fit TRBD1. After removal of 2 bases from V and 7 bases from J, the junction contained 2 bases not matched to a gene. Germline values: CDR1 FNHDT, CDR2 SITEND (reference sequence). The CDR3 is made up of 12 amino acids. CDR3 DNA, as far as it was read: TGTGCCAGCAGTATTCGGACAGGGGAACAGTAC. Amino acid sequence: CASSIRTGEQY. The CDR3 in its entirety is CASSIRTGEQYF.

As concerns this clone: The genes and germline here are from mouse. The read is 1 residue too short to cover the CDR3 end, so that end is filled in from the germline J gene. The V call is TRBV29, the J call TRBJ2-1; 7 bases are a match to TRBD1. J lost 4 bases, V lost 7 bases, and 7 bases had no gene match. Germline CDR1 and CDR2: MSHET and SYDVDS. This CDR3 has 14 amino acids. CDR3 bases read: TGTGCTAGCAATCCGGGACAGTGGTATGCTGAGCAGTTC. Protein product: CASNPGQWYAEQF. The CDR3 in full is CASNPGQWYAEQFF.

Of note for this clone: The genes and germline here are from mouse. The read halts 1 residue ahead of the CDR3 end, with the missing end drawn from the germline J gene. The V and J genes are TRBV13-1 and TRBJ1-2; maybe TRBD1 (6 bases). The CDR3 extends over 13 amino acids. CDR1 and CDR2 (germline): NSHNY, SYGAGN. Trimming stripped 4 bases from V and 4 bases from J, with 11 bases between. The sequenced CDR3 bases are TGTGCCAGCAGTTTCAGGGGAGGCTCCGACTACACC. Its protein is CASSFRGGSDYT. From start to end, the CDR3 is CASSFRGGSDYTF.

On this clone: All gene names here are mouse names. The observed sequence ends 1 residue before the CDR3 terminus, with the missing tail filled in from the germline J gene. This chain joins TRBV2 and TRBJ1-2; no clear D gene. V was trimmed by 0 bases and J by 2 bases, leaving 4 bases between them. CDR1 and CDR2 (germline): LGHNA, YSYQKL. The CDR3 has 13 amino acids. CDR3: CASSQDRNSDYTF. The sequenced CDR3 bases are TGTGCCAGCAGCCAAGATCGGAACTCCGACTACACC. The complete variable domain, with remaining parts taken from reference TRBV2 and TRBJ1-2, reads DPKIIQKPKYLVAVTGSEKILICEQYLGHNAMYWYRQSAKKPLEFMFSYSYQKLMDNQTASSRFQPQSSKKNHLDLQITALKPDDSATYFCASSQDRNSDYTFGSGTRLLVI.

This clone was seen a few times. All gene names here are mouse names. Read sequence stops 1 residue before the CDR3 end, and the germline J gene provides the missing end. The chain combines TRBV13-2 with TRBJ1-4; tentative D call: TRBD1 (6 bases). The CDR3 runs 13 residues. V was cut by 2 bases and J by 4 bases, with 6 bases left in between. The germline V gene has CDR1 NNHNN and CDR2 SYGAGS (reference sequence). The CDR3 bases that were read are TGTGCCAGCGGTGACAGGGGCAACGAAAGATTATTT. Encoded protein: CASGDRGNERLF. The entire CDR3 sequence reads CASGDRGNERLFF.

Comment on this clone: All gene names here are mouse names. From the germline J gene comes the end of the CDR3, since the read stops 1 residue before it. The rearrangement uses TRBV13-1 and TRBJ2-2; the D is unclear. CDR3 length: 14 amino acids. Germline V gene sequence: CDR1 NSHNY, CDR2 SYGAGN. V was cut by 1 base and J by 2 bases, with 6 bases left in between. The CDR3 is CASSDYGNTGQLYF. Partial CDR3 DNA: TGTGCCAGCAGTGATTATGGGAACACCGGGCAGCTCTAC.

Details on this clone: Gene names refer to mouse genes. The read is 1 residue too short to cover the CDR3 end, so that end is filled in from the germline J gene. The gene calls are TRBV20 and TRBJ1-1; the match to TRBD1 covers 7 bases. The V and J ends lost 1 base and 0 bases, in that order; junction bases with no gene match: 2. Germline V gene sequence: CDR1 GFQATS, CDR2 STVNSAI. This CDR3 region has 14 residues. The sequenced CDR3 bases are TGTGGTGCTAGGGTCGGGACAGCAAACACAGAAGTCTTC. This sequence encodes CGARVGTANTEVF. The CDR3 in full is CGARVGTANTEVFF.

There are a few counts of this clone. Gene and germline names: mouse. The read is 1 residue too short to cover the CDR3 end, so that end is filled in from the germline J gene. The chain has TRBV14 and TRBJ1-5; tentatively, D is TRBD1 (6 bases). The CDR3 length is 14 residues. Germline CDR1 is SGHDT and CDR2 is FRDEAV. Trimming cost V 4 bases and J 4 bases, with 12 bases left between them. CDR3 DNA (partial): TGTGCCAGCAGTCAAATCGGACAGAACCAGGCTCCGCTT. Translated, it gives CASSQIGQNQAPL. The CDR3 reads in full as CASSQIGQNQAPLF.